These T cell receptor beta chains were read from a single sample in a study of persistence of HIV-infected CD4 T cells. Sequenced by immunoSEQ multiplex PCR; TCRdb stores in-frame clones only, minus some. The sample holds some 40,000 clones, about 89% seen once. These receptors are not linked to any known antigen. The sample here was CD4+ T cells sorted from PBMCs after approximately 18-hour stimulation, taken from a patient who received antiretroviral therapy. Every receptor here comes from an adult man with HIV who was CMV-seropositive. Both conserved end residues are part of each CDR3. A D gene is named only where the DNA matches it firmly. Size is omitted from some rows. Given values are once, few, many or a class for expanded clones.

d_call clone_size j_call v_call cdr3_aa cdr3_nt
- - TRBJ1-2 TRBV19 CASSQGSDYGYTF TGTGCCAGTAGCCAGGGGTCTGACTATGGCTACACCTTC
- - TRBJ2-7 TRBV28 CASSLYDNSYEQYF TGTGCCAGCAGTTTATATGACAACTCCTACGAGCAGTACTTC
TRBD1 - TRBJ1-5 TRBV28 CATNYRGRNQPQHF TGTGCCACAAACTACAGGGGTCGCAATCAGCCCCAGCATTTT
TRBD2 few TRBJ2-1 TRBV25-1 CASTTSGGAINEQFF TGTGCCAGCACCACTAGCGGGGGGGCCATCAATGAGCAGTTCTTC
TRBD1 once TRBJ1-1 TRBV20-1 CSASGGQGVSEAFF TGCAGTGCTAGTGGGGGACAGGGGGTCTCTGAAGCTTTCTTT
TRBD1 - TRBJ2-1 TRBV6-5 CASSSQGWNEQFF TGTGCCAGCAGTTCACAGGGGTGGAATGAGCAGTTCTTC
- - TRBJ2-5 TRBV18 CASSPLSQETQYF TGTGCCAGCTCACCACTCAGCCAAGAGACCCAGTACTTC
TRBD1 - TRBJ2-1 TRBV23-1 CALGDRVSGEQFF TGCGCCCTTGGGGACAGGGTTTCTGGTGAGCAGTTCTTC
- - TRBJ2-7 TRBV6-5 CASSYATKYEQYF TGTGCCAGCAGTTACGCGACTAAATACGAGCAGTACTTC
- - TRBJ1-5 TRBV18 CASSPETGRSNQPQHF TGTGCCAGCTCACCCGAGACGGGACGGAGCAATCAGCCCCAGCATTTT
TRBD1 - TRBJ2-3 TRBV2 CASSEAGTVSSSQYF TGTGCCAGCAGTGAAGCCGGGACAGTCTCGAGCTCGCAGTATTTT
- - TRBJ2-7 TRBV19 CASSINREPYEQYF TGTGCCAGTAGTATAAACAGGGAGCCCTACGAGCAGTACTTC
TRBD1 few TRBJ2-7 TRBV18 CASSAGQGAYEQYF TGTGCCAGCTCAGCGGGACAGGGGGCCTACGAGCAGTACTTC
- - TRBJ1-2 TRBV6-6 CASSPDRDWNYGYTF TGTGCCAGCAGCCCTGACCGGGACTGGAACTATGGCTACACCTTC
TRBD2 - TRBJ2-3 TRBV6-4 CASSELAGVGTDTQYF TGTGCCAGCAGTGAACTAGCGGGGGTCGGCACAGATACGCAGTATTTT
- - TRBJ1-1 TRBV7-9 CASSLRRGAGTEAFF TGTGCCAGCAGCCTACGTCGAGGGGCCGGGACTGAAGCTTTCTTT
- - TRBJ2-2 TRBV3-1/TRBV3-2 CASSQGSGRELFF TGTGCCAGCAGCCAAGGTAGCGGCAGGGAGCTGTTTTTT
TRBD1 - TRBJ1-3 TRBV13 CASSLRGTGGPYSGNTIYF TGTGCCAGCAGCTTACGGGGGACAGGGGGGCCCTACTCTGGAAACACCATATATTTT
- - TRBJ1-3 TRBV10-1 CASSDFTGNTIYF TGCGCCAGCAGTGACTTCACTGGAAACACCATATATTTT
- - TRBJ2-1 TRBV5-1 CASSLAGQNNEQFF TGCGCCAGCAGCTTGGCAGGACAAAACAATGAGCAGTTCTTC
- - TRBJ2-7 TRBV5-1 CASSLPQGSYEQYF TGCGCCAGCAGCTTGCCACAGGGCTCCTACGAGCAGTACTTC
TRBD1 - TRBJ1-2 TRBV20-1 CSDGTGVGYTF TGCAGTGACGGGACAGGGGTCGGCTACACCTTC
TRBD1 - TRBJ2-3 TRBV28 CASSAPRTGGTDTQYF TGTGCCAGCAGTGCCCCTAGGACAGGGGGCACAGATACGCAGTATTTT
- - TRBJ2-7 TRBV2 CASNLLPTYEQYF TGTGCCAGCAACCTGTTACCGACCTACGAGCAGTACTTC
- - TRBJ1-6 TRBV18 CASSPQTSSNSPLHF TGTGCCAGCTCACCACAGACAAGCTCCAATTCACCCCTCCACTTT
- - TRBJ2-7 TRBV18 CASSPRQAYEQYF TGTGCCAGCTCACCCAGACAGGCTTACGAGCAGTACTTC
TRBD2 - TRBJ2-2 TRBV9 CASTFRGGTHTGELFF TGTGCCAGCACCTTTCGGGGGGGCACACACACCGGGGAGCTGTTTTTT
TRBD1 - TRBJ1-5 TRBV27 CASSLMRDRYQPQHF TGTGCCAGCAGTTTAATGAGGGACAGGTATCAGCCCCAGCATTTT
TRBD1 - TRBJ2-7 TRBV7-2 CASSSTGQGVHEQYF TGTGCCAGCAGCTCGACGGGACAGGGGGTACACGAGCAGTACTTC
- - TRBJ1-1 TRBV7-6 CASSPSSGAGSAFF TGTGCCAGCAGCCCTAGCTCCGGGGCTGGGTCAGCTTTCTTT
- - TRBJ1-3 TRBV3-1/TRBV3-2 CASSQGTNSGNTIYF TGTGCCAGCAGCCAAGGGACGAACTCTGGAAACACCATATATTTT
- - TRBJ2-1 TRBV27 CASSPSGRQSSYNEQFF TGTGCCAGCAGTCCCTCGGGACGCCAAAGCTCCTACAATGAGCAGTTCTTC
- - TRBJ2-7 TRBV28 CASSLGPSYEQYF TGTGCCAGCAGTTTAGGACCTTCCTACGAGCAGTACTTC
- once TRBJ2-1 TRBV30 CAWILDSLGHNEQFF TGTGCCTGGATCTTAGACTCCCTGGGACACAATGAGCAGTTCTTC
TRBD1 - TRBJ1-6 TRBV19 CASSTRQGNSPLHF TGTGCCAGTAGTACAAGACAGGGAAATTCACCCCTCCACTTT
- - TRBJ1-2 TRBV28 CASSQIYGYTF TGTGCCAGCAGTCAGATCTATGGCTACACCTTC
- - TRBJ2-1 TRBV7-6 CASSLVSGVEQFF TGTGCCAGCAGCTTAGTCTCCGGCGTTGAGCAGTTCTTC
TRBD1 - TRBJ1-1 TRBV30 CAWTRTGTGSQAFF TGTGCCTGGACCCGAACCGGGACAGGATCCCAAGCTTTCTTT
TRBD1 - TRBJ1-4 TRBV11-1 CASSPRTGLNEKLFF TGTGCCAGCAGCCCCCGGACAGGATTAAATGAAAAACTGTTTTTT
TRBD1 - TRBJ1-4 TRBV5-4 CASSLAGTANEKLFF TGTGCCAGCAGCTTGGCCGGGACAGCTAATGAAAAACTGTTTTTT
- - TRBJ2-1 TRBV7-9 CASSPGIGGYNEQFF TGTGCCAGCAGCCCAGGTATAGGGGGCTACAATGAGCAGTTCTTC
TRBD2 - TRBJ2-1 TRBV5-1 CASSVGSTSLALAGGKYNEQFF TGCGCCAGCAGTGTTGGGTCGACAAGTTTAGCCCTAGCGGGGGGAAAGTACAATGAGCAGTTCTTC
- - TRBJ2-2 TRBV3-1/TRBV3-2 CASSYQVNTGELFF TGTGCCAGCAGCTATCAGGTGAACACCGGGGAGCTGTTTTTT
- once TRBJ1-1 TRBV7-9 CASSFSGRLNTEAFF TGTGCCAGCAGCTTTTCAGGACGCTTGAACACTGAAGCTTTCTTT
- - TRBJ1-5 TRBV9 CASSEEYWNQPQHF TGTGCCAGCAGCGAGGAATATTGGAATCAGCCCCAGCATTTT
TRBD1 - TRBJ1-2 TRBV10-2 CASSYAGTANYGYTF TGCGCCAGCAGTTACGCGGGGACAGCCAACTATGGCTACACCTTC
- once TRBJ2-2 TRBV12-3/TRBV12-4 CASGEYTGELFF TGTGCCAGCGGGGAATACACCGGGGAGCTGTTTTTT
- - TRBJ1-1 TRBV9 CASSVGLGGNTEAFF TGTGCCAGCAGCGTAGGTTTAGGGGGGAACACTGAAGCTTTCTTT
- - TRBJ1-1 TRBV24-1 CATSDLVQIPTRLGGNTEAFF TGTGCCACCAGTGATTTAGTACAGATCCCGACCCGACTAGGGGGAAACACTGAAGCTTTCTTT
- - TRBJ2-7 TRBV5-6 CASSSRTVLGRYEQYF TGTGCCAGCAGCTCCCGGACAGTCCTTGGACGGTACGAGCAGTACTTC
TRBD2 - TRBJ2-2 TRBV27 CASSSGGADTGELFF TGTGCCAGTTCTAGCGGGGGGGCGGACACCGGGGAGCTGTTTTTT
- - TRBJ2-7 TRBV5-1 CASSPRVGSYEQYF TGCGCCAGCAGCCCGAGGGTGGGCTCCTACGAGCAGTACTTC
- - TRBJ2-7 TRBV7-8 CASSPHTAEQYF TGTGCCAGCAGCCCTCACACAGCCGAGCAGTACTTC
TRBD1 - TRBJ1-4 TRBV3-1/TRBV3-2 CASSRTGGNEKLFF TGTGCCAGCAGCCGCACAGGGGGCAATGAAAAACTGTTTTTT
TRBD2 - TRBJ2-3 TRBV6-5 CASSPGASGGPQYF TGTGCCAGCAGCCCCGGAGCTAGCGGGGGCCCGCAGTATTTT
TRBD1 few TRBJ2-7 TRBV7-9 CASSLGTGKTYEQYF TGTGCCAGCAGCTTGGGGACAGGGAAAACCTACGAGCAGTACTTC
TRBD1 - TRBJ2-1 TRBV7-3 CASSFYGTGGPGGKQFF TGTGCCAGCAGCTTCTACGGGACAGGGGGCCCGGGAGGAAAGCAGTTCTTC
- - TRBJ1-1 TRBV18 CASSPRGVNTEAFF TGTGCCAGCTCACCACGGGGGGTGAACACTGAAGCTTTCTTT